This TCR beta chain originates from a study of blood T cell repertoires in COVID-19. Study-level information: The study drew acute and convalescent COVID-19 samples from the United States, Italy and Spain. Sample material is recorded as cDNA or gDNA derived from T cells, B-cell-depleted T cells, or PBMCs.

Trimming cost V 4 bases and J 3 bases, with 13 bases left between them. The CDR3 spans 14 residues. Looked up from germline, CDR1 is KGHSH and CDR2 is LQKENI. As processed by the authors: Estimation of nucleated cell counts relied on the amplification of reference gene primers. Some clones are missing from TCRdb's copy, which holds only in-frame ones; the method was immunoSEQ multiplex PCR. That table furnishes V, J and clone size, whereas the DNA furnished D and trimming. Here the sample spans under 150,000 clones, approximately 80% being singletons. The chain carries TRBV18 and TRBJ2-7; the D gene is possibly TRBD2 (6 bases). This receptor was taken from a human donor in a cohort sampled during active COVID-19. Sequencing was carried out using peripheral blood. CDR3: CASSRDRGYYEQYF. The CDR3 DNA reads TGTGCCAGCTCACGGGACCGGGGGTACTACGAGCAGTACTTC. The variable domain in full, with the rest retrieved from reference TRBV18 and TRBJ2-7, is NAGVMQNPRHLVRRRGQEARLRCSPMKGHSHVYWYRQLPEEGLKFMVYLQKENIIDESGMPKERFSAEFPKEGPSILRIQQVVRGDSAAYFCASSRDRGYYEQYFGPGTRLTVT.